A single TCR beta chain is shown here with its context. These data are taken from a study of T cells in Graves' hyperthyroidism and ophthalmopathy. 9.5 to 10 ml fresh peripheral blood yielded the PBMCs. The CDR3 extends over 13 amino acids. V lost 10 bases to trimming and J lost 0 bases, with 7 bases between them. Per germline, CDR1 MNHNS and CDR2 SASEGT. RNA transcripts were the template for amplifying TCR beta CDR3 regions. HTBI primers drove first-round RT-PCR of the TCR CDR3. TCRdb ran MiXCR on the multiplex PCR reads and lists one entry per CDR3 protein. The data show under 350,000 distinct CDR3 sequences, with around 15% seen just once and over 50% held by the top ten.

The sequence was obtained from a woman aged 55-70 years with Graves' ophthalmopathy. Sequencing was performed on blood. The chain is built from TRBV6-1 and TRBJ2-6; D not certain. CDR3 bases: TGTGCCACCCACCTCTCTGGGGCCAACGTCCTGACTTTC. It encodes CATHLSGANVLTF.